What follows are 16 T cell receptor beta chains derived from one specimen sequenced in a study of blood T cell repertoires in COVID-19. Generated by immunoSEQ multiplex PCR, the TCRdb table keeps only in-frame clones and is missing some. The data contain 200,000 to 250,000 clones, around 84% of them seen just once; the ten biggest clones take up 3.5% to 5.5%. Sequencing input: PBMCs or T cells enriched from blood (not recorded which). The receptors shown here come from a man aged 25-45 years with acute COVID-19.

This clone showed up just once. The chain links TRBV7-9 to TRBJ2-3, with TRBD1 identical over 9 bases. V trimming: 4 bases; J trimming: 8 bases; junction bases outside the gene matches: 10. The CDR3 has 15 residues. Looked up from germline, CDR1 is SEHNR and CDR2 is FQNEAQ (reference sequence). DNA of the CDR3: TGTGCCAGCAGCTCCCCGGGACAGGGCAGGGGTACGCAGTATTTT. This gives the protein CASSSPGQGRGTQYF. The variable domain in full, with the rest retrieved from reference TRBV7-9 and TRBJ2-3, is DTGVSQNPRHKITKRGQNVTFRCDPISEHNRLYWYRQTLGQGPEFLTYFQNEAQLEKSRLLSDRFSAERPKGSFSTLEIQRTEQGDSAMYLCASSSPGQGRGTQYFGPGTRLTVL.

V and J are TRBV5-5 and TRBJ2-1; D is undetermined. Deletions cut 5 bases from V and 8 bases from J, with 8 bases between. The germline V gene encodes CDR1 SGHKS and CDR2 YYEKEE (reference sequence). The CDR3 is 11 residues long. CDR3 nucleotide sequence: TGTGCCAGCAGTTATAGTGATGAGCAGTTCTTC. Translating gives CASSYSDEQFF. The entire variable domain, with the rest obtained from reference TRBV5-5 and TRBJ2-1, is as follows: DAGVTQSPTHLIKTRGQQVTLRCSPISGHKSVSWYQQVLGQGPQFIFQYYEKEERGRGNFPDRFSARQFPNYSSELNVNALLLGDSALYLCASSYSDEQFFGPGTRLTVL.

This clone was observed a handful of times. The chain links TRBV5-4 to TRBJ1-2; D ambiguous. CDR3 length equals 16 residues. Trimming took off 4 bases at V and 4 bases at J, with 20 bases between the two ends. Germline-derived CDR1 and CDR2 are SGHNT and YYREEE (reference sequence). CDR3 in DNA: TGTGCCAGCAGCCCCCTTGACCTGGGGAGTAGCTATGGCTACACCTTC. It specifies CASSPLDLGSSYGYTF.

This clone was counted a few times. The chain has TRBV4-1 and TRBJ1-1, with TRBD1 as a possible D gene (6 bases). Per germline, CDR1 MGHRA and CDR2 YSYEKL. Trimming left V 0 bases short and J 5 bases short, with 10 bases between. The CDR3 runs to 14 residues. In DNA form, the CDR3 reads TGCGCCAGCAGCCAAGACCCAGGGGCAACTGAAGCTTTCTTT. Translating it yields CASSQDPGATEAFF.

This chain uses TRBV3-1 (or the pseudogene TRBV3-2) with TRBJ2-1; 7 nucleotides line up with TRBD1. Germline V gene sequence: CDR1 LGHDT, CDR2 YNNKEL (reference sequence). The CDR3 covers 12 residues. Trimming removed 4 bases from V and 8 bases from J; junction bases left unmatched: 2. CDR3 region: CASSLTGYEQFF. The CDR3 nucleotides are TGTGCCAGCAGCCTGACAGGGTATGAGCAGTTCTTC.

The rearrangement uses TRBV5-4 and TRBJ2-5, with D tentatively TRBD1 (6 bases). V was clipped by 0 bases and J by 5 bases, with 17 bases between them. Germline V gene lookup returns CDR1 SGHNT and CDR2 YYREEE (reference sequence). The CDR3 is 16 residues long. CDR3 protein: CASSLAEGAGEETQYF. The CDR3 bases are TGTGCCAGCAGCTTGGCCGAAGGGGCAGGGGAGGAGACCCAGTACTTC.

This clone has just one count. The V call is TRBV3-1 (or the pseudogene TRBV3-2), the J call TRBJ2-4; no clear D. The germline V and J ends were trimmed by 1 base and 5 bases, with 6 bases remaining between them. The CDR3 covers 13 residues. Germline-derived CDR1 and CDR2 are LGHDT and YNNKEL (reference sequence). CDR3 loop: CASSQASENIQYF. The CDR3, as DNA: TGTGCCAGCAGCCAAGCATCAGAAAACATTCAGTACTTC.

The gene calls are TRBV7-3 and TRBJ2-1; 8 nucleotides line up with TRBD2. Germline lookup yields CDR1 SGHTA and CDR2 FQGTGA. J was trimmed by 2 bases and V by 5 bases; bases with no gene match: 5. This CDR3 region has 15 residues. CDR3 region: CASSLTGGPYNEQFF. CDR3 nucleotide sequence: TGTGCCAGCAGCCTGACGGGGGGGCCCTACAATGAGCAGTTCTTC.

The chain uses TRBV9 and TRBJ2-5; 12 bases agree with TRBD2. The trim removed 4 bases at V and 0 bases at J, leaving 10 bases unmatched. This CDR3 is built from 18 residues. CDR1 SGDLS and CDR2 YYNGEE come from the germline V gene. Here the CDR3 DNA reads TGTGCCAGCAGCCTGACTAGCGGGAGCCCCTTGTACCAAGAGACCCAGTACTTC. Amino acids: CASSLTSGSPLYQETQYF.

The chain links TRBV4-2 to TRBJ2-5; 7 bases are a match to TRBD1. J lost 5 bases, V lost 1 base, and 7 bases had no gene match. Germline lookup yields CDR1 LGHNA and CDR2 YNFKEQ. The length of the CDR3 is 15 residues. CDR3 loop: CASSQGTGVVETQYF. CDR3 DNA sequence: TGTGCCAGCAGCCAAGGCACAGGGGTGGTCGAGACCCAGTACTTC.

This chain links TRBV18 with TRBJ1-2, with no clear D. CDR1 KGHSH and CDR2 LQKENI come from the germline V gene. This CDR3 contains 14 residues. V was cut by 8 bases and J by 8 bases, with 21 bases left in between. CDR3 protein: CASPMSEVINGYTF. DNA of the CDR3: TGTGCCAGCCCAATGAGCGAGGTAATAAACGGCTACACCTTC. Full variable domain (missing parts from reference TRBV18 and TRBJ1-2): NAGVMQNPRHLVRRRGQEARLRCSPMKGHSHVYWYRQLPEEGLKFMVYLQKENIIDESGMPKERFSAEFPKEGPSILRIQQVVRGDSAAYFCASPMSEVINGYTFGSGTRLTVV.

This clone was observed a single time. This chain joins TRBV9 and TRBJ2-7; 7 bases align to TRBD2. The J segment lost 4 bases and the V segment lost 4 bases, leaving 14 bases of the junction unmatched. This CDR3 has 16 amino acids. Germline-derived CDR1 and CDR2 are SGDLS and YYNGEE. CDR3 coding DNA: TGTGCCAGCAGCCCGAGGGTGGGAGCGGGGACTTACGAGCAGTACTTC. As protein: CASSPRVGAGTYEQYF.

Points on this clone: Within the sample, other DNA sequences also encode this same CDR3. The genes are TRBV9 and TRBJ2-2; 8 nucleotides line up with TRBD2. The V and J ends lost 2 bases and 4 bases, in that order; junction bases with no gene match: 1. Germline CDR1 reads SGDLS; CDR2 reads YYNGEE. This CDR3 spans 14 amino acids. CDR3 coding DNA: TGTGCCAGCAGCGTCGGGGGGGCCACCGGGGAGCTGTTTTTT. This codes for CASSVGGATGELFF.

The sample holds a few counts of this clone. The chain has TRBV19 and TRBJ1-1, with a possible D match to TRBD1 (5 bases). CDR3 length: 15 amino acids. Germline loops: CDR1 LNHDA, CDR2 SQIVND (reference sequence). V was clipped by 3 bases and J by 4 bases, with 15 bases between them. The CDR3 reads CASSINGALSTEAFF. In DNA, the CDR3 is TGTGCCAGTAGTATCAATGGGGCTTTGAGCACTGAAGCTTTCTTT.

About this clone: At the DNA level, this CDR3 is encoded by other sequences in the same sample as well. CDR3 sequence reads: CASSPRTGDTGELFF. In nucleotides, the CDR3 is TGTGCCAGCTCACCTAGGACAGGGGACACCGGGGAGCTGTTTTTT. The rearrangement links TRBV18 to TRBJ2-2; TRBD1 matches at 9 bases. The CDR3 extends over 15 amino acids. Germline V gene data show CDR1 as KGHSH and CDR2 as LQKENI. Trimming removed 3 bases from V and 3 bases from J; junction bases left unmatched: 2.

The rearrangement joins TRBV10-1 to TRBJ2-5; 8 positions match TRBD1. The CDR3 contains 13 residues. In germline, CDR1 is WNHNN, CDR2 SYGVQD (reference sequence). As DNA, the CDR3 is TGCGCGTCATCAGGGGGCCCAAAAGAGACCCAGTACTTC. Its protein is CASSGGPKETQYF.